A single sample is the source of the 24 T cell receptor beta chains below, sequenced in a study of cytomegalovirus exposure and HLA in healthy donors. PCR amplification relied on 60 Vbeta primers (plus 13 Jbeta primers). TCRdb's table, derived via immunoSEQ multiplex PCR, lists solely in-frame clones and lacks some. The table records roughly 120,000 clones, approximately 80% of them present only once. Sequencing was performed on PBMCs. Receptors were obtained from a human donor in good health.

The chain's CDR3 is CASSRPPDPAGWGTHEQYF. CDR3 bases: TGTGCCAGCAGCCGCCCCCCTGACCCGGCGGGGTGGGGGACCCACGAGCAGTACTTC. The genes are TRBV21-1 and TRBJ2-7; no check of the table's D call, TRBD2, against the DNA was made. TRBV21-1 is described as a pseudogene. The CDR3 sequence is 19 residues long.

The chain is built from TRBV15 and TRBJ1-4, with D tentatively TRBD1 (5 bases). Deletions cut 0 bases from V and 6 bases from J, with 14 bases between. Germline lookup yields CDR1 LNHNV and CDR2 YYDKDF (reference sequence). The CDR3 has 16 amino acids. The CDR3 reads CATSRDQRTSDEKLFF. In DNA form, the CDR3 reads TGTGCCACCAGCAGAGATCAAAGGACATCGGATGAAAAACTGTTTTTT.

This clone was seen just once. This chain connects TRBV2 to TRBJ2-3, with TRBD1 matching 7 bases. The CDR3 has 14 residues. The germline V gene has CDR1 SNHLY and CDR2 FYNNEI. The trim removed 5 bases at V and 0 bases at J, leaving 2 bases unmatched. The CDR3 DNA follows: TGTGCCAGCAGTCTGACAGGGAGCACAGATACGCAGTATTTT. This sequence encodes CASSLTGSTDTQYF. Using reference TRBV2 and TRBJ2-3 for the parts outside the CDR3, the full variable domain is EPEVTQTPSHQVTQMGQEVILRCVPISNHLYFYWYRQILGQKVEFLVSFYNNEISEKSEIFDDQFSVERPDGSNFTLKIRSTKLEDSAMYFCASSLTGSTDTQYFGPGTRLTVL.

In its sample, this clone was seen a few times. The chain employs TRBV28 and TRBJ2-7, with D unclear. CDR3 size: 15 residues. Trimming removed 2 bases at V and 2 bases at J, with 13 bases between. Per germline, CDR1 MDHEN and CDR2 SYDVKM. In DNA form, the CDR3 reads TGTGCCAGCAGTTTAGTAGATCCTACCGCCTACGAGCAGTACTTC. It encodes CASSLVDPTAYEQYF.

The gene calls are TRBV18 and TRBJ1-1; D may be TRBD1 (6 bases). Looked up from germline, CDR1 is KGHSH and CDR2 is LQKENI. V was clipped by 1 base and J by 4 bases, with 19 bases between them. This CDR3 is built from 17 residues. This chain's CDR3 is CASSPHGGALGFTEAFF. CDR3 DNA sequence: TGTGCCAGCTCACCACATGGGGGGGCCTTGGGGTTCACTGAAGCTTTCTTT.

This chain links TRBV6-1 with TRBJ2-7, with a tentative D call TRBD1 (5 bases). V was trimmed by 5 bases and J by 0 bases, leaving 8 bases between them. Germline V gives CDR1 MNHNS, CDR2 SASEGT. The CDR3 consists of 13 residues. CDR3 nucleotide sequence: TGTGCCAGCAGTTCGGACATCTCCTACGAGCAGTACTTC. It yields the protein CASSSDISYEQYF.

The gene calls are TRBV5-4 and TRBJ2-3; TRBD2 aligns across 13 bases. The CDR3 runs to 15 residues. After removal of 3 bases from V and 4 bases from J, the junction contained 2 bases not matched to a gene. The germline V gene has CDR1 SGHNT and CDR2 YYREEE (reference sequence). CDR3 DNA sequence: TGTGCCAGCAGCTCACTAGCGGGAGGGCCAGATACGCAGTATTTT. It encodes CASSSLAGGPDTQYF.

The V and J genes are TRBV25-1 and TRBJ2-3; TRBD2 matches at 7 bases. The CDR3 is 14 amino acids. J lost 3 bases, V lost 6 bases, and 6 bases had no gene match. CDR1 is MGHDK, CDR2 SYGVNS, per germline. The CDR3 DNA is TGTGCCAGCAGCCGGGACTACTTAACAGATACGCAGTATTTT. It is translated as CASSRDYLTDTQYF.

This clone was observed once. The rearrangement uses TRBV6-1 and TRBJ1-3; 10 nucleotides line up with TRBD1. The CDR3 loop spans 12 amino acids. CDR1 MNHNS and CDR2 SASEGT come from the germline V gene. With 8 bases clipped from V and 6 bases from J, the junction kept 1 base outside the gene matches. CDR3 sequence reads: CASGTGVNTIYF. DNA for the CDR3: TGTGCCAGCGGGACAGGGGTAAACACCATATATTTT.

The genes are TRBV2 and TRBJ1-1; D is unresolved. Germline V gene data show CDR1 as SNHLY and CDR2 as FYNNEI. Trimming shortened V by 6 bases and J by 4 bases, and 9 bases separated the two germline ends. The CDR3 is made up of 12 amino acids. The CDR3 reads CASSGEVTEAFF. The CDR3 DNA sequence: TGTGCCAGCAGCGGCGAGGTCACTGAAGCTTTCTTT.

This clone was found a few times. Germline is not matched at one junction end, which may reflect a read error. This chain connects TRBV7-9 to TRBJ2-1; TRBD2 matches at 10 bases. This CDR3 spans 17 amino acids. The germline V gene encodes CDR1 SEHNR and CDR2 FQNEAQ (reference sequence). In DNA, the CDR3 is TGTTCCAGCAGCCCGCGGACTAGCGGAGAACTTTACAATGAGCAGTTCTTC. This sequence encodes CSSSPRTSGELYNEQFF. The variable domain in full, with the rest retrieved from reference TRBV7-9 and TRBJ2-1, is DTGVSQNPRHKITKRGQNVTFRCDPISEHNRLYWYRQTLGQGPEFLTYFQNEAQLEKSRLLSDRFSAERPKGSFSTLEIQRTEQGDSAMYLCSSSPRTSGELYNEQFFGPGTRLTVL.

The chain uses TRBV6-1 and TRBJ2-5; TRBD1 matches 11 bases. J lost 4 bases, V lost 3 bases, and 7 bases had no gene match. The V gene's germline CDR1 is MNHNS and CDR2 SASEGT. CDR3 length: 16 amino acids. The CDR3 region is CASSEGDRGFGETQYF. CDR3 nucleotides: TGTGCCAGCAGTGAGGGGGACAGGGGGTTCGGAGAGACCCAGTACTTC.

CDR3 region: CASSQDVLAGVEGNTGELFF. The CDR3 region has the DNA TGCGCCAGCAGCCAAGATGTGCTAGCGGGAGTAGAAGGGAACACCGGGGAGCTGTTTTTT. The rearrangement joins TRBV4-1 to TRBJ2-2; 10 nucleotides agree with TRBD2. The CDR3 sequence is 20 residues long. CDR1 MGHRA and CDR2 YSYEKL come from the germline V gene. J lost 1 base, V lost 0 bases, and 11 bases had no gene match.

The chain is built from TRBV27 and TRBJ2-7; 14 bases agree with TRBD2. With 4 bases clipped from V and 5 bases from J, the junction kept 7 bases outside the gene matches. The CDR3 length is 16 residues. Per germline, CDR1 MNHEY and CDR2 SMNVEV (reference sequence). The CDR3: CASSYHGTSGRNEQYF. The DNA of the CDR3 is TGTGCCAGCAGTTACCACGGGACTAGCGGGAGAAACGAGCAGTACTTC.

This clone was detected only once. This sequence joins TRBV5-6 and TRBJ1-4; D is possibly TRBD1 (6 bases). The CDR3 length is 12 residues. The germline CDR1 and CDR2 sequences are SGHDT and YYEEEE. V was shortened by 2 bases and J by 10 bases, with 9 bases between the two germline ends. The CDR3 protein is CASSFTGRKLFF. The CDR3 DNA is TGTGCCAGCAGCTTTACAGGGAGAAAACTGTTTTTT.

The chain combines TRBV19 with TRBJ2-5; 8 bases are a match to TRBD1. Trimming at V came to 8 bases and at J to 4 bases, leaving 6 bases not matched to a gene. The CDR3 extends over 13 amino acids. Germline V gene sequence: CDR1 LNHDA, CDR2 SQIVND (reference sequence). The CDR3 nucleotides read TGTGCCAGTTCAGACAGGGGTGGAGAGACCCAGTACTTC. Translation: CASSDRGGETQYF.

The DNA for the CDR3 is TGCGCCAGCGGACGGACTAGCGGAGGGGAGCAGTACTTC. It translates to CASGRTSGGEQYF. The chain is built from TRBV5-1 and TRBJ2-7; 10 bases align to TRBD2. Unmatched junction bases numbered 8, after V lost 7 bases and J lost 7 bases. The CDR3 loop spans 13 amino acids. Germline CDR1 reads SGHRS; CDR2 reads YFSETQ.

The chain recombines TRBV5-4 with TRBJ2-1; 10 bases align to TRBD1. With V trimmed by 1 base and J by 7 bases, 17 bases remained unmatched. CDR1 and CDR2 from the germline V gene are SGHNT and YYREEE (reference sequence). The CDR3 is 19 amino acids. CDR3 region: CASSLPGTGEKLRWNEQFF. The CDR3 nucleotides read TGTGCCAGCAGCTTGCCCGGGACAGGGGAGAAGTTGCGGTGGAATGAGCAGTTCTTC.

This clone was detected once. The CDR3 is CASTGGNTQYF. The CDR3, as DNA: TGCGCCAGCACGGGGGGGAATACGCAGTATTTT. This chain joins TRBV5-1 and TRBJ2-3, with 8 nucleotides matching TRBD2. The V gene's germline CDR1 is SGHRS and CDR2 YFSETQ. The CDR3 has 11 residues. V lost 6 bases and J lost 7; bases outside the gene matches: 1.

Concerning this clone itself: The junction shows a germline mismatch at one end, possibly a read error. CDR3 in amino acids: CAGRSGAANTEAFF. The CDR3, as DNA: TGCGCCGGCAGGAGCGGGGCAGCGAACACTGAAGCTTTCTTT. The V call is TRBV5-1, the J call TRBJ1-1; possible D gene TRBD1, 5 bases. Germline CDR1 and CDR2: SGHRS and YFSETQ. This CDR3 comprises 14 residues. Combining the CDR3 with reference TRBV5-1 and TRBJ1-1 gives the whole variable domain KAGVTQTPRYLIKTRGQQVTLSCSPISGHRSVSWYQQTPGQGLQFLFEYFSETQRNKGNFPGRFSGRQFSNSRSEMNVSTLELGDSALYLCAGRSGAANTEAFFGQGTRLTVV.

This chain connects TRBV2 to TRBJ1-2; D not certain. CDR3 length: 13 amino acids. Looked up from germline, CDR1 is SNHLY and CDR2 is FYNNEI. Trimming left V 5 bases short and J 6 bases short, with 13 bases between. CDR3 DNA: TGTGCCAGCAGTACAGACGGGAGAGATGGCTACACCTTC. Protein: CASSTDGRDGYTF.

The CDR3 reads CASSELEDTDTQYF. CDR3 sequence (DNA): TGTGCCAGCAGTGAATTGGAGGACACAGATACGCAGTATTTT. The chain joins TRBV25-1 to TRBJ2-3; perhaps TRBD2 as D (5 bases). The CDR3 is 14 residues long. Deletions cut 1 base from V and 2 bases from J, with 7 bases between. Looked up from germline, CDR1 is MGHDK and CDR2 is SYGVNS.

The chain couples TRBV30 to TRBJ2-3; maybe TRBD1 (6 bases). Looked up from germline, CDR1 is GTSNPN and CDR2 is SVGIG (reference sequence). The V end was cut by 3 bases, the J end by 6 bases, with 10 bases between. The CDR3 sequence is 12 residues long. CDR3 protein: CAWRGQEDTQYF. The CDR3 DNA sequence: TGTGCCTGGAGGGGACAAGAGGATACGCAGTATTTT.

V gene TRBV2 combines with J gene TRBJ2-7, with 10 bases fitting TRBD2. Germline V gene data show CDR1 as SNHLY and CDR2 as FYNNEI. This CDR3 is built from 15 residues. V was clipped by 0 bases and J by 6 bases; unmatched bases: 5. The CDR3 nucleotides are TGTGCCAGCAGTGAAGCTAGCGGGAGGTTTGGCGAGCAGTACTTC. As protein: CASSEASGRFGEQYF.